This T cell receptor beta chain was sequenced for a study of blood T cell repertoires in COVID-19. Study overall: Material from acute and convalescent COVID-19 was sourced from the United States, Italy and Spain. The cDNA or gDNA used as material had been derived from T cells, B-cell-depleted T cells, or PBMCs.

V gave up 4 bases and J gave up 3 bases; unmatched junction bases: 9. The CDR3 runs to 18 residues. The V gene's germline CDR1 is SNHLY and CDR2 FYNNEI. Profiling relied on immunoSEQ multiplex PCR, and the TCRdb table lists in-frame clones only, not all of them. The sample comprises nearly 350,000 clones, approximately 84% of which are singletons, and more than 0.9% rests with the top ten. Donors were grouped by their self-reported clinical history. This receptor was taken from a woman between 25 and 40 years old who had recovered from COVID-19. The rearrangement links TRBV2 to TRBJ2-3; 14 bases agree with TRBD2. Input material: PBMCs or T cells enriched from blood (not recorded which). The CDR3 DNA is TGTGCCAGCAGTGGGCGACTAGCGGGGGGGCCGGGGACAGATACGCAGTATTTT. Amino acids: CASSGRLAGGPGTDTQYF.